The next 12 T cell receptor beta chains were all read from a single sample in a study of blood T cells in healthy people across ages. Alongside a J-beta primer mix, a sample-barcoded 5' primer served in a second PCR lasting roughly 7 to 11 cycles. Each CDR3 protein is one row after TCRdb ran MiXCR on the 5' RACE reads. The table shows 1.5 million to 2 million distinct CDR3 sequences, with approximately 50% occurring only once. The material sequenced was blood. The receptors originated from a woman in her 40s in good health.

The V gene is TRBV4-1, the J gene TRBJ1-4; 8 bases line up with TRBD1. Per the germline V gene, CDR1 is MGHRA and CDR2 is YSYEKL. CDR3 length: 18 residues. Losses at the gene ends were 0 bases for V and 3 bases for J; bases not matched to a gene: 9. CDR3 DNA sequence: TGCGCCAGCAGCCAAGATCCCGCCCCAGGGGGCCCTAATGAAAAACTGTTTTTT. Translation gives CASSQDPAPGGPNEKLFF.

The chain links TRBV6-6 to TRBJ2-7, with a possible D match to TRBD1 (6 bases). The V gene's germline CDR1 is MNHNY and CDR2 SVGAGI (reference sequence). With 7 bases removed from V and 3 bases from J, the gap between germline ends came to 16 bases. The CDR3 covers 14 residues. CDR3 loop: CASKVRSGDYEQYF. The DNA for the CDR3 is TGTGCCAGCAAAGTACGATCAGGGGACTACGAGCAGTACTTC.

The rearrangement uses TRBV2 and TRBJ2-5; D remains unclear. Deletions cut 7 bases from V and 3 bases from J, with 9 bases between. Germline V gene data show CDR1 as SNHLY and CDR2 as FYNNEI. The CDR3 consists of 12 residues. The CDR3 DNA is TGTGCCAGCACCATAGACAAAGAGACCCAGTACTTC. Its protein is CASTIDKETQYF. The full variable domain, with the rest looked up from reference TRBV2 and TRBJ2-5, is EPEVTQTPSHQVTQMGQEVILRCVPISNHLYFYWYRQILGQKVEFLVSFYNNEISEKSEIFDDQFSVERPDGSNFTLKIRSTKLEDSAMYFCASTIDKETQYFGPGTRLLVL.

This clonotype was detected only a few times. The chain carries TRBV27 and TRBJ2-7; perhaps TRBD1 as D (6 bases). The V end lost 9 bases, the J end lost 5 bases, and 17 bases lay between the germline ends. Looked up from germline, CDR1 is MNHEY and CDR2 is SMNVEV (reference sequence). There are 13 residues in the CDR3. In nucleotides, the CDR3 is TGTGCCAGTCGATGGGGGCAGGGCGACGAGCAGTACTTC. It specifies CASRWGQGDEQYF.

The chain is built from TRBV24-1 and TRBJ1-2, with 7 positions matching TRBD1. The CDR3 is 14 amino acids. Germline loops: CDR1 KGHDR, CDR2 SFDVKD. V shed 4 bases and J 8 bases; nucleotides not matched to a gene: 9. In DNA, the CDR3 is TGTGCCACCAGTGAACCCGGACAGGCGAGAGGCTACACCTTC. This translates into CATSEPGQARGYTF.

This clonotype was observed a few times. The chain uses TRBV20-1 and TRBJ1-5, with 8 nucleotides matching TRBD1. CDR1 is DFQATT and CDR2 is SNEGSKA in the germline V gene (reference sequence). CDR3 size: 14 residues. Germline trimming cut 3 bases from V and 4 bases from J; bases unmatched to any gene: 5. The CDR3 region is CSASEDRANQPQHF. For the CDR3, the DNA is TGCAGTGCTAGCGAGGACAGGGCGAATCAGCCCCAGCATTTT.

The table lists this clonotype with a count of one. The chain uses TRBV20-1 and TRBJ2-5; no firm D call. The assigned J gene may be wrong: the sequence end matches TRBJ2-7 better. Germline V lookup: CDR1 DFQATT, CDR2 SNEGSKA (reference sequence). This CDR3 has 13 residues. CDR3 sequence: CSASFGSNNEQYF. Written as DNA, the CDR3 is TGCAGTGCTAGCTTCGGATCCAACAACGAGCAGTACTTC.

In this sample, this clonotype turned up once. The chain uses TRBV28 and TRBJ1-2; no firm D call. In germline, CDR1 is MDHEN, CDR2 SYDVKM. V gave up 3 bases and J gave up 6 bases, with 14 bases separating them. This CDR3 comprises 14 residues. The CDR3 region has the DNA TGTGCCAGCAGTTTGGCCCCCGGGTTAGATGGCTACACCTTC. This translates into CASSLAPGLDGYTF.

This clonotype was counted at least ten times. One junction end does not reproduce the germline sequence, and a read error may be involved. CDR3 DNA sequence: TGTGCCAGCAGTTTGGGACAGGCGACTAACTATGGCTACACCTTC. Translated, it gives CASSLGQATNYGYTF. The V gene is TRBV5-6, the J gene TRBJ1-2; 8 bases line up with TRBD1. There are 15 residues in the CDR3. Per the germline V gene, CDR1 is SGHDT and CDR2 is YYEEEE.

The V call is TRBV7-2, the J call TRBJ1-5; 8 bases agree with TRBD1. Germline V CDR1 and CDR2: SGHTA, FQGNSA. The CDR3 loop spans 14 amino acids. J was trimmed by 5 bases and V by 4 bases; bases with no gene match: 4. CDR3 DNA: TGTGCCAGCAGCTATGACAGGGGCGATCAGCCCCAGCATTTT. Amino acids: CASSYDRGDQPQHF.

J is TRBJ2-7 and V is TRBV24-1; TRBD2 agrees at 8 bases. The CDR3 sequence is 13 residues long. CDR1 and CDR2 from the germline V gene are KGHDR and SFDVKD. Germline trimming cut 5 bases from V and 1 base from J; bases unmatched to any gene: 0. The CDR3 region has the DNA TGTGCCACCAGTGGCGGGGGGTCCTACGAGCAGTACTTC. This translates into CATSGGGSYEQYF.

V gene TRBV2 combines with J gene TRBJ1-5; D may be TRBD1 (5 bases). Germline V gene lookup returns CDR1 SNHLY and CDR2 FYNNEI. The CDR3 is 18 residues long. Between the trimmed V and J ends, which lost 5 bases and 4 bases, there was a span of 24 bases. This chain's CDR3 is CASSPLMGISGTNQPQHF. The CDR3 DNA is TGTGCCAGCAGTCCCTTAATGGGGATAAGTGGGACGAATCAGCCCCAGCATTTT.